The clone carrying this TCR beta chain was seen a handful of times. These data come from a study of blood T cell repertoires in COVID-19. Study as a whole: T cells, B-cell-depleted T cells, or PBMCs supplied cDNA or gDNA.

Participants were aged about 18 to 100 years, lived in under 30 US areas, and enrolled virtually. Participants were placed into cohorts based on the clinical history they reported. Germline V gene data show CDR1 as SNHLY and CDR2 as FYNNEI. The CDR3 loop spans 16 amino acids. V lost 2 bases and J 3 bases, leaving 16 bases between the germline ends. This table comes from immunoSEQ multiplex PCR, and its TCRdb copy is limited to in-frame clones, with some not included. The sample has around 170,000 clones, approximately 85% seen once. V and J are TRBV2 and TRBJ2-5; possibly TRBD2 for D (5 bases). The sample taken for sequencing was PBMCs or T cells enriched from blood (not recorded which). The TCR originated in a woman in her twenties or thirties who had recovered from COVID-19. The CDR3 is CASSERELSLEETQYF. CDR3 DNA: TGTGCCAGCAGTGAACGGGAACTGTCACTTGAAGAGACCCAGTACTTC.